The 5 T cell receptor beta chains in this list originate from one sample, sequenced in a study of cytomegalovirus exposure and HLA in healthy donors. The study ran its PCR with 60 Vbeta and 13 Jbeta primers. The assay was immunoSEQ multiplex PCR, and TCRdb's table has in-frame clones only and misses some. The top ten clones hold 1% to 1.5% of a sample with 200,000 to 250,000 clones, more than 75% of them seen once. Sequenced input: PBMCs. Receptor source: a human donor in good health.

The chain joins TRBV11-2 to TRBJ2-1; 9 bases map to TRBD2. Germline CDR1 SGHAT, CDR2 FQNNGV. This CDR3 is 15 amino acids long. V was clipped by 1 base and J by 6 bases; unmatched bases: 4. The CDR3 loop is CASSLVAGALNEQFF. The DNA for the CDR3 is TGTGCCAGCAGCTTAGTAGCGGGAGCGCTCAATGAGCAGTTCTTC.

The rearrangement joins TRBV5-5 to TRBJ1-4, with 7 nucleotides matching TRBD1. The germline V gene encodes CDR1 SGHKS and CDR2 YYEKEE (reference sequence). Losses at the gene ends were 2 bases for V and 7 bases for J; bases not matched to a gene: 5. The CDR3 length is 14 residues. The CDR3 here is CASSFSSGGEKLFF. In DNA, the CDR3 is TGTGCCAGCAGCTTTTCCTCAGGGGGTGAAAAACTGTTTTTT.

The genes are TRBV28 and TRBJ1-1; D unclear. This CDR3 is 15 amino acids long. Germline CDR1 reads MDHEN; CDR2 reads SYDVKM. The V and J ends lost 2 bases and 2 bases respectively, with 12 bases between them. CDR3: CASSLEALGNTEAFF. The CDR3 DNA reads TGTGCCAGCAGTTTAGAAGCGTTGGGTAACACTGAAGCTTTCTTT. Looking up the rest from reference TRBV28 and TRBJ1-1 gives the full variable domain: DVKVTQSSRYLVKRTGEKVFLECVQDMDHENMFWYRQDPGLGLRLIYFSYDVKMKEKGDIPEGYSVSREKKERFSLILESASTNQTSMYLCASSLEALGNTEAFFGQGTRLTVV.

The genes are TRBV13 and TRBJ2-2; 10 bases are shared with TRBD2. This CDR3 has 17 amino acids. Germline CDR1 PRHDT, CDR2 FYEKMQ (reference sequence). The V gene end was trimmed by 3 bases and the J gene end by 6 bases; junction bases not matched to a gene: 10. CDR3 amino acids: CASSFLQREGPAGELFF. CDR3 nucleotide sequence: TGTGCCAGCAGCTTCTTGCAGCGGGAGGGCCCGGCCGGGGAGCTGTTTTTT. The variable domain in full, with the rest retrieved from reference TRBV13 and TRBJ2-2, is AAGVIQSPRHLIKEKRETATLKCYPIPRHDTVYWYQQGPGQDPQFLISFYEKMQSDKGSIPDRFSAQQFSDYHSELNMSSLELGDSALYFCASSFLQREGPAGELFFGEGSRLTVL.

This chain connects TRBV7-3 to TRBJ2-7; 10 positions agree with TRBD1. Germline values: CDR1 SGHTA, CDR2 FQGTGA. V gave up 5 bases and J gave up 3 bases; unmatched junction bases: 7. The CDR3 runs 15 residues. CDR3 region: CASSPGQGNIYEQYF. CDR3 DNA: TGTGCCAGCAGCCCGGGACAGGGGAATATCTACGAGCAGTACTTC.